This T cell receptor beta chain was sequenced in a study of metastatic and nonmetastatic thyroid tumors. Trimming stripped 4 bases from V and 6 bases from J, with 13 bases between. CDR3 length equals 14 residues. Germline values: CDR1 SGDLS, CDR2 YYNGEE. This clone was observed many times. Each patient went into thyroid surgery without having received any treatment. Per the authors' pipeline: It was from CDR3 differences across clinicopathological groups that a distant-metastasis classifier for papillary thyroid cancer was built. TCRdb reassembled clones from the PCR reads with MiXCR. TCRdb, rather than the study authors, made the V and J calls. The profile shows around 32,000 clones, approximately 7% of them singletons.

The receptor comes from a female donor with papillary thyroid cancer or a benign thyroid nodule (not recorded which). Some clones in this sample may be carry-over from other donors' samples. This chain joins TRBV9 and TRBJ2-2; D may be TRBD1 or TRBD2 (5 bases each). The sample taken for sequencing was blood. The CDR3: CASSPEGRSGELFF. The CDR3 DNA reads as TGTGCCAGCAGCCCCGAGGGGCGTTCCGGGGAGCTGTTTTTT.